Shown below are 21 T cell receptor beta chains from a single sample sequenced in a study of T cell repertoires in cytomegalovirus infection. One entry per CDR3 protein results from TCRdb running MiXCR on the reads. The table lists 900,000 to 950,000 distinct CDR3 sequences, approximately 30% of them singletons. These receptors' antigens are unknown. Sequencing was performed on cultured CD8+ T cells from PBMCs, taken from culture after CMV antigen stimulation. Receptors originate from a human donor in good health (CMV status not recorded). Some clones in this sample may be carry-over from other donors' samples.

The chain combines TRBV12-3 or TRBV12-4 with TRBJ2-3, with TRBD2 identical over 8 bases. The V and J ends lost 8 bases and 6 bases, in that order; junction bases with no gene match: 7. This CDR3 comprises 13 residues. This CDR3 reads CASLKRGKDTQYF. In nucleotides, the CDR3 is TGTGCCAGCCTAAAGCGGGGGAAGGATACGCAGTATTTT.

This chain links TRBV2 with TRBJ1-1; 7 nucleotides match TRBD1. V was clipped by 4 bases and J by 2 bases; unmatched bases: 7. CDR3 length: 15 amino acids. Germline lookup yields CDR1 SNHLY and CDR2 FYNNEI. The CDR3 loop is CASSVKHRGNTEAFF. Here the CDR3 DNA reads TGTGCCAGCAGTGTCAAACACAGGGGTAACACTGAAGCTTTCTTT.

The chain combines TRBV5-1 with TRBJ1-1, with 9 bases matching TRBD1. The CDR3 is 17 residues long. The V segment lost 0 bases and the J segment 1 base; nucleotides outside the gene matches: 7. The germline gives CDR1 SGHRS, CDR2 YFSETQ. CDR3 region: CASSLEQGAMRNTEAFF. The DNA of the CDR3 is TGCGCCAGCAGCTTGGAACAGGGGGCGATGAGGAACACTGAAGCTTTCTTT. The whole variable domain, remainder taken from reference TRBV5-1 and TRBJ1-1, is KAGVTQTPRYLIKTRGQQVTLSCSPISGHRSVSWYQQTPGQGLQFLFEYFSETQRNKGNFPGRFSGRQFSNSRSEMNVSTLELGDSALYLCASSLEQGAMRNTEAFFGQGTRLTVV.

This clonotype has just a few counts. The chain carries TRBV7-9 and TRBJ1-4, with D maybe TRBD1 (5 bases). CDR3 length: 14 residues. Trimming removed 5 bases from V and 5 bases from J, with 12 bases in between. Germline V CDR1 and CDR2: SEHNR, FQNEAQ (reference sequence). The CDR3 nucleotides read TGTGCCAGCAGCGGGGACCCAAGGAATGAAAAACTGTTTTTT. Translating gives CASSGDPRNEKLFF.

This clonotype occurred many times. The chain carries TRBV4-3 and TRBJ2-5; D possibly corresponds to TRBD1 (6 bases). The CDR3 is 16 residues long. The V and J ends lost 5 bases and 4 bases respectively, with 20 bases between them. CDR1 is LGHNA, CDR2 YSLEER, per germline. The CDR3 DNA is TGCGCCAGCAGCTCCGCGGATCACCTAGGGGGAGAGACCCAGTACTTC. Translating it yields CASSSADHLGGETQYF.

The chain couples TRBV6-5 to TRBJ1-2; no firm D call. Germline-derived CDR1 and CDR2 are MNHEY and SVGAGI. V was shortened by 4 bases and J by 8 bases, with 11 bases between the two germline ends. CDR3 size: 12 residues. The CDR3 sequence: CASSSALGGYTF. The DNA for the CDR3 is TGTGCCAGCAGTTCGGCCCTAGGAGGCTACACCTTC.

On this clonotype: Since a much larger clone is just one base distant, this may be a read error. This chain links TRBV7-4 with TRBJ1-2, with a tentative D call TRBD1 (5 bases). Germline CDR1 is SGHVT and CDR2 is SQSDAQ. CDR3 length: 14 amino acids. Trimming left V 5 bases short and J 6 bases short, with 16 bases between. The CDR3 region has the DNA TGTGCCAGCAGCACATCATCCAGGGTGGATGGCTACACCTTC. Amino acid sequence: CASSTSSRVDGYTF.

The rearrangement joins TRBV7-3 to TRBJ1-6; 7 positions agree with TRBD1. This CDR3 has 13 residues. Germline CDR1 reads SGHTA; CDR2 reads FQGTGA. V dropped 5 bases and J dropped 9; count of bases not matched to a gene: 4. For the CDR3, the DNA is TGTGCCAGCAGCGCAACAGGGGCTTCACCCCTCCACTTT. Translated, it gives CASSATGASPLHF.

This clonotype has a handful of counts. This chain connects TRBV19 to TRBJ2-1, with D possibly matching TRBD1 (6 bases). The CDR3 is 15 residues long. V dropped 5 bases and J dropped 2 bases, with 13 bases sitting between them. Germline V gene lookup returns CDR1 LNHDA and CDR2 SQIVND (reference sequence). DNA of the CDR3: TGTGCCAGTAGTTTTAACAGGGACCCCTACAATGAGCAGTTCTTC. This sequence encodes CASSFNRDPYNEQFF. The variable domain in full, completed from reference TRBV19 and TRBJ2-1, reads DGGITQSPKYLFRKEGQNVTLSCEQNLNHDAMYWYRQDPGQGLRLIYYSQIVNDFQKGDIAEGYSVSREKKESFPLTVTSAQKNPTAFYLCASSFNRDPYNEQFFGPGTRLTVL.

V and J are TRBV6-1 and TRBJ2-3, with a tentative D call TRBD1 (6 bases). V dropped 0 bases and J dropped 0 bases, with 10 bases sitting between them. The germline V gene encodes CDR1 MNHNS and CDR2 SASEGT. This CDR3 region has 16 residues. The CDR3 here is CASSEARTESTDTQYF. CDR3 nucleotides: TGTGCCAGCAGTGAAGCCAGGACAGAGAGCACAGATACGCAGTATTTT.

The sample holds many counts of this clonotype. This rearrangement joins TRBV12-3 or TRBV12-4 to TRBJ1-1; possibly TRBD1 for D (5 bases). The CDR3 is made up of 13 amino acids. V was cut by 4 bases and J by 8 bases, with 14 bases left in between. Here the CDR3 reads CASSSRPGAEAFF. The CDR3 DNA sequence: TGTGCCAGCAGTTCCCGTCCCGGGGCGGAAGCTTTCTTT.

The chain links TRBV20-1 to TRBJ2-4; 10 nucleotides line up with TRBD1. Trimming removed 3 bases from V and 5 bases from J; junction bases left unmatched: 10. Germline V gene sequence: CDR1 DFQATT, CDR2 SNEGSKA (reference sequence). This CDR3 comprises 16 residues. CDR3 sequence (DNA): TGCAGTGCTAGCCAAGCCTCGACAGGGGGCGAAAACATTCAGTACTTC. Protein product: CSASQASTGGENIQYF.

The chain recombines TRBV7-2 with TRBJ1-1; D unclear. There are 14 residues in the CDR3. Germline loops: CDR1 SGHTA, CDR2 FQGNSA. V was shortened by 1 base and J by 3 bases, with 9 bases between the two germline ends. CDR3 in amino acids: CASSLEDTYTEAFF. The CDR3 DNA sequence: TGTGCCAGCAGCTTAGAAGACACTTACACTGAAGCTTTCTTT.

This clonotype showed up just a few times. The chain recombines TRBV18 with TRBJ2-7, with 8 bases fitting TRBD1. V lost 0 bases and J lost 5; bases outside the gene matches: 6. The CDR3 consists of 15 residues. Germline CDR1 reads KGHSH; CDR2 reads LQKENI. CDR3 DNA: TGTGCCAGCTCACCACCGGTCAGGGGGCGCGACGAGCAGTACTTC. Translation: CASSPPVRGRDEQYF.

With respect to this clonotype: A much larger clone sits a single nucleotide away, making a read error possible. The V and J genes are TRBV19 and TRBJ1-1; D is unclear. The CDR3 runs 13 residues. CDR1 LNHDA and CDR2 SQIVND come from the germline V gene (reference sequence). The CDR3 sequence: CVSSPQLNTEAFF. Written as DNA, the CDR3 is TGTGTCAGTAGTCCCCAGTTGAACACTGAAGCTTTCTTT. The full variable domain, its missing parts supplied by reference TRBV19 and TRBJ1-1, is DGGITQSPKYLFRKEGQNVTLSCEQNLNHDAMYWYRQDPGQGLRLIYYSQIVNDFQKGDIAEGYSVSREKKESFPLTVTSAQKNPTAFYLCVSSPQLNTEAFFGQGTRLTVV.

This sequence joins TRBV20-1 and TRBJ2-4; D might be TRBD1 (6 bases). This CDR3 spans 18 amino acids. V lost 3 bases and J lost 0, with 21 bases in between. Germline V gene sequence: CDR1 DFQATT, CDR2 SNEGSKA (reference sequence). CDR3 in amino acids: CSARNQGPYPLAKNIQYF. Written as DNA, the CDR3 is TGCAGTGCTAGGAATCAGGGGCCCTATCCTCTAGCCAAAAACATTCAGTACTTC.

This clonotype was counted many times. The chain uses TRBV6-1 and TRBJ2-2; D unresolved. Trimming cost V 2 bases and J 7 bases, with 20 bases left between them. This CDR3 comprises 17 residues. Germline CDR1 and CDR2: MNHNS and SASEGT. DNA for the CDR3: TGTGCCAGCAGTGAATTGCGCGTTTATAAGGAGCACGGGGAGCTGTTTTTT. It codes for CASSELRVYKEHGELFF.

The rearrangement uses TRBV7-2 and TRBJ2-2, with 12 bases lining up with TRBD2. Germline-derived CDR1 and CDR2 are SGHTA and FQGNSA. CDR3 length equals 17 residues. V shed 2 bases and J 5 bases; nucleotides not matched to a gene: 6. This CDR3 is CASSLFLAGGRTGELFF. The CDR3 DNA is TGTGCCAGCAGCTTATTCCTAGCGGGGGGGCGAACCGGGGAGCTGTTTTTT.

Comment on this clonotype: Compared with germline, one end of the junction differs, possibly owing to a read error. Here the CDR3 reads CANSLDHTEAFF. In nucleotides, the CDR3 is TGTGCCAACAGTTTGGATCACACTGAAGCTTTCTTT. The V gene is TRBV27, the J gene TRBJ1-1; D is ambiguous. The CDR3 totals 12 residues. CDR1 is MNHEY and CDR2 is SMNVEV in the germline V gene (reference sequence).

CDR3 DNA sequence: TGTGCCAGCAGTTTGTCTTCGGGCGGCGAGCAGTACTTC. Amino acid sequence: CASSLSSGGEQYF. V gene TRBV12-3 or TRBV12-4 combines with J gene TRBJ2-7; D is undetermined. The CDR3 totals 13 residues. The V gene lost 3 bases and the J gene lost 6 bases, with 12 bases spanning the gap.

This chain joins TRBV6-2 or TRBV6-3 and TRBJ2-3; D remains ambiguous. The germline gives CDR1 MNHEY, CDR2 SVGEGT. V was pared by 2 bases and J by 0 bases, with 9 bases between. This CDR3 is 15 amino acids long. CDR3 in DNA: TGTGCCAGCAGTTACGAGTGGGTGAGCACAGATACGCAGTATTTT. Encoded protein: CASSYEWVSTDTQYF.